Sequencing of this T cell receptor beta chain was carried out in a study of blood T cell repertoires in COVID-19. Germline V gene data show CDR1 as MNHEY and CDR2 as SVGEGT. The CDR3 has 14 residues. V lost 5 bases and J lost 4, with 11 bases in between. The method was immunoSEQ multiplex PCR; TCRdb's version includes in-frame clones alone and lacks a portion of them. This table has some 180,000 clones, around 76% appearing once. This sequence originates from a woman in her forties or fifties with active or convalescent COVID-19. Sequencing was performed on peripheral blood. This chain links TRBV6-2 or TRBV6-3 with TRBJ1-4; D gene ambiguous. Here the CDR3 DNA reads TGTGCCAGCAGTCCGACATCTAATAATGAAAAACTGTTTTTT. It specifies CASSPTSNNEKLFF.